The present T cell receptor beta chain was sequenced within a study of kidney transplant recipient with SARS-CoV-2 infection. The CDR3 is 14 residues long. V dropped 4 bases and J dropped 7 bases, with 12 bases sitting between them. CDR1 SGHNT and CDR2 YYREEE come from the germline V gene (reference sequence). The sample holds a few counts of this clonotype. MiXCR, run by TCRdb on the reads, gives a single entry per CDR3 protein. This table has fewer than 250,000 distinct CDR3 sequences, about 28% appearing once. The chain carries TRBV5-4 and TRBJ1-6; D gene uncertain. The source was a blood sample, collected at baseline and on approximately day 120 from a kidney transplant recipient. The source of this sequence is a male patient aged 30 to 39 who had COVID-19 and was a kidney transplant recipient. Some T cells may originate from the graft donor. This CDR3 reads CASSPGEGNSPLHF. The CDR3, as DNA: TGTGCCAGCAGCCCGGGCGAAGGGAATTCACCCCTCCACTTT.